Given below is one TCR beta chain in context. This record belongs to a study of blood T cell repertoires in COVID-19. Study-level background: Samples of COVID-19 (acute and convalescent) were obtained from the United States, Italy and Spain. T cells, B-cell-depleted T cells, or PBMCs provided the cDNA or gDNA that served as material.

Assay used: immunoSEQ multiplex PCR; TCRdb lists only in-frame clones, some missing. This table holds roughly 300,000 clones, 65% to 90% found once. The V end lost 7 bases, the J end lost 5 bases, and 18 bases lay between the germline ends. This CDR3 has 15 amino acids. CDR1 and CDR2 from the germline V gene are LNHDA and SQIVND (reference sequence). The sequence came from a human donor in a cohort sampled during active COVID-19. The sample was peripheral blood. This chain joins TRBV19 and TRBJ1-5; D remains ambiguous. The CDR3 here is CASNEPGTRDQPQHF. The CDR3 DNA sequence: TGTGCCAGTAACGAACCGGGTACGAGGGATCAGCCCCAGCATTTT.